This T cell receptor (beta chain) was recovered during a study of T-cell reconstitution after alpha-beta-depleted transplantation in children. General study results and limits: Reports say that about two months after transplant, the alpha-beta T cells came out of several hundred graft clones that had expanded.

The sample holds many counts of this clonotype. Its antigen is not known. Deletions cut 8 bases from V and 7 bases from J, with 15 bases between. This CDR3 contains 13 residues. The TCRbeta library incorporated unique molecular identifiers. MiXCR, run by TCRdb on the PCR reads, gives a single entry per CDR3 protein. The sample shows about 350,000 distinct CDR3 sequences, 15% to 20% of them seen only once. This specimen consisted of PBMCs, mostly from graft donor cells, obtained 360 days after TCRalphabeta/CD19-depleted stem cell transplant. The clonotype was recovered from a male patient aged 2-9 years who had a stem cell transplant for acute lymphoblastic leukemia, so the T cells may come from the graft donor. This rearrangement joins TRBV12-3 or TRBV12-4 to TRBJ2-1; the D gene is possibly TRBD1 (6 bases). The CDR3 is CASLDRLQNEQFF. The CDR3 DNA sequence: TGTGCCAGCCTGGACAGACTGCAAAATGAGCAGTTCTTC.